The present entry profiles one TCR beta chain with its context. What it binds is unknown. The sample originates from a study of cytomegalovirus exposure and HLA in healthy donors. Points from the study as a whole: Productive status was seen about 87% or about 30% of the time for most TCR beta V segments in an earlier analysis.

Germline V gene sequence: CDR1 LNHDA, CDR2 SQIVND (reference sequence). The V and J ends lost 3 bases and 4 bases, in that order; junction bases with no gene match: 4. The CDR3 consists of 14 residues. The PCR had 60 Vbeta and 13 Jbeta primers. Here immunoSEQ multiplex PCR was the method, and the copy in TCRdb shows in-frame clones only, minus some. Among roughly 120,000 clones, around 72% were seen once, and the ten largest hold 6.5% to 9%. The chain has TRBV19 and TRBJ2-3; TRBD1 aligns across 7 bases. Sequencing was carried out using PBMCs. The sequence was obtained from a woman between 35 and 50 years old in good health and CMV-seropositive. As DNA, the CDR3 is TGTGCCAGTAGTATCAGACAGGGATCAGATACGCAGTATTTT. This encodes CASSIRQGSDTQYF.